This entry features one T cell receptor beta chain sequence. Its matching antigen is unknown. These data come from a study of shared clonotypes between healthy human individuals. The data were produced by immunoSEQ multiplex PCR, yet TCRdb's version contains in-frame clones alone and is incomplete. The repertoire holds hundreds of thousands of clones, with under 80% as singletons. Healthy adults negative for HIV, lacking recent acute infections or vaccinations, served as donors. V shed 3 bases and J 7 bases; nucleotides not matched to a gene: 6. This CDR3 contains 17 residues. Germline CDR1 is LGHNA and CDR2 is YNFKEQ. Study-wide results and caveats: Memory subsets generally showed smaller estimated richness than naive subsets did.

The chain uses TRBV4-2 and TRBJ2-1, with 16 positions matching TRBD2. Material: memory CD4+ T cells sorted from blood. Subset specified: CD45RA-negative fraction. The sequence came from a woman younger than 45 in good health. The CDR3 DNA sequence: TGTGCCAGCAGCCAGGGACTAGCGGGAGGGCCGGGTAATGAGCAGTTCTTC. It yields the protein CASSQGLAGGPGNEQFF.